This T cell receptor (beta chain) was identified in a study of cytomegalovirus exposure and HLA in healthy donors. PCR employed 60 Vbeta and 13 Jbeta primers. Generated by immunoSEQ multiplex PCR, the TCRdb table keeps only in-frame clones and is missing some. Among about 89,000 clones, less than 85% were seen once, and the ten largest hold around 7%. Germline CDR1 MNHNS, CDR2 SASEGT. This CDR3 spans 13 amino acids. V shed 6 bases and J shed 0 bases, with 6 bases lying between them. The sequence came from a man aged 40-49 years in good health and CMV-seropositive. The sample consisted of PBMCs. V gene TRBV6-1 combines with J gene TRBJ1-5; no clear D. CDR3 in DNA: TGTGCCAGCAGCGCTAATAGCAATCAGCCCCAGCATTTT. Protein: CASSANSNQPQHF.